The 26 T cell receptor beta chains below all came from one sample that was sequenced in a study of metastatic and nonmetastatic thyroid tumors (dated by TCRdb to the early 2020s). Libraries were prepared through PCR. The reads were generated on an Illumina HiSeq 4000. TCRdb applied fastp at Q25 and MiXCR to the public reads, then kept only in-frame beta chains. Present in this sample are 30,000 to 35,000 clones, about 30% of which were seen just once. The top ten clonotypes cover 25% to 35% of the sample. No treatment had been received by any patient before thyroid surgery. Sequencing was carried out using blood. The receptors shown here come from a female donor with papillary thyroid cancer or a benign thyroid nodule (not recorded which). Some clones in this sample may be carry-over from other donors' samples.

This clone was observed many times. V and J are TRBV15 and TRBJ2-3, with TRBD2 identical over 9 bases. V trimming: 3 bases; J trimming: 6 bases; junction bases outside the gene matches: 4. The CDR3 sequence is 14 residues long. From germline, CDR1 is LNHNV and CDR2 YYDKDF (reference sequence). CDR3 in DNA: TGTGCCACCAGCAGGGCGGGAGGGAGCGATACGCAGTATTTT. Translated, it gives CATSRAGGSDTQYF.

This clone is large (0.1 to 1%) within its sample. This chain uses TRBV6-2 or TRBV6-3 with TRBJ1-5, with TRBD1 matching 7 bases. The germline gives CDR1 MNHEY, CDR2 SVGEGT. V was pared by 6 bases and J by 0 bases, with 5 bases of the junction left unmatched. This CDR3 is built from 15 residues. The CDR3 is CASRGQSYSNQPQHF. CDR3 bases: TGTGCCAGCAGGGGACAGTCGTATAGCAATCAGCCCCAGCATTTT.

The chain links TRBV6-1 to TRBJ1-5, with a tentative D call TRBD1 (6 bases). Trimming took off 7 bases at V and 6 bases at J, with 13 bases between the two ends. Germline V CDR1 and CDR2: MNHNS, SASEGT. CDR3 length equals 13 residues. The CDR3 region has the DNA TGTGCCAGCATGGGGGGGGCAGGTCAGCCCCAGCATTTT. Its translation: CASMGGAGQPQHF.

CDR3 sequence: CSASNLRGYTF. The CDR3 DNA is TGCAGTGCTAGTAACCTGAGGGGCTACACCTTC. V gene TRBV20-1 combines with J gene TRBJ1-2, with unresolved D. The CDR3 spans 11 residues. Germline CDR1 reads DFQATT; CDR2 reads SNEGSKA (reference sequence). V was cut by 3 bases and J by 8 bases, with 10 bases left in between.

This clone was found once. This could be a read error, since a much larger clone is one nucleotide away. The chain joins TRBV5-6 to TRBJ1-1; 9 positions agree with TRBD1. The J segment lost 6 bases and the V segment lost 4 bases, leaving 7 bases of the junction unmatched. The CDR3 sequence is 14 residues long. Germline CDR1 SGHDT, CDR2 YYEEEE. CDR3 region: CASSLTGGSPEAFF. The DNA of the CDR3 is TGTGCCAGCAGCCTAACAGGGGGCAGCCCTGAAGCTTTCTTT.

This clone was seen at least ten times. CDR3 protein: CASSVGGLAINEQFF. The CDR3 nucleotides are TGTGCCAGCAGCGTAGGGGGACTAGCAATCAATGAGCAGTTCTTC. The gene calls are TRBV9 and TRBJ2-1; 9 bases match TRBD2. V dropped 0 bases and J dropped 6; count of bases not matched to a gene: 4. The CDR3 has 15 amino acids. Per the germline V gene, CDR1 is SGDLS and CDR2 is YYNGEE. The full variable domain, completed using reference TRBV9 and TRBJ2-1, is DSGVTQTPKHLITATGQRVTLRCSPRSGDLSVYWYQQSLDQGLQFLIQYYNGEERAKGNILERFSAQQFPDLHSELNLSSLELGDSALYFCASSVGGLAINEQFFGPGTRLTVL.

This clone was recorded many times. The chain couples TRBV12-5 to TRBJ2-1; perhaps TRBD1 as D (6 bases). There are 14 residues in the CDR3. Looked up from germline, CDR1 is LGHNT and CDR2 is FRNRAP. Trimming shortened V by 0 bases and J by 6 bases, and 9 bases separated the two germline ends. The CDR3 DNA is TGTGCTAGTGGTTTGGTACCGGACAGCAATGAGCAGTTCTTC. This codes for CASGLVPDSNEQFF.

This clone was seen a few times. A clone one base away is much larger, so this may be a read error. Other nucleotide sequences from this sample produce the same CDR3. The chain recombines TRBV6-1 with TRBJ2-3; 7 bases line up with TRBD1. The CDR3 covers 14 residues. The germline CDR1 and CDR2 sequences are MNHNS and SASEGT. The CDR3 region is CASSGPTGTDTQYF. Written as DNA, the CDR3 is TGTGCCAGCAGTGGACCGACAGGGACAGATACGCAATATTTT.

This clone was observed at least ten times. This chain links TRBV2 with TRBJ1-5, with D possibly TRBD1 on 5 matching bases. CDR1 and CDR2 from the germline V gene are SNHLY and FYNNEI. Trimming shortened V by 8 bases and J by 0 bases, and 11 bases separated the two germline ends. The CDR3 covers 14 residues. The CDR3 DNA reads TGTGCCAGCGGGACGGGGGGTAGCAATCAGCCCCAGCATTTT. Translated: CASGTGGSNQPQHF.

About this clone itself: The germline gene is not matched at one end of the junction; a read error may be the cause. J is TRBJ1-5 and V is TRBV2, with a tentative D call TRBD1 (6 bases). The CDR3 spans 14 residues. Germline V gene lookup returns CDR1 SNHLY and CDR2 FYNNEI. The CDR3 DNA is TGTGACAGCCGGGAGGGGGAAGGCAATCAGCCCCAGCATTTT. It specifies CDSREGEGNQPQHF.

This clone has a handful of counts. In DNA form, the CDR3 reads TGTGCCAGCAGTTTATCGGGAGGGGCAGATACGCAGTATTTT. Translated, it gives CASSLSGGADTQYF. This chain joins TRBV6-5 and TRBJ2-3; 8 positions match TRBD2. In germline, CDR1 is MNHEY, CDR2 SVGAGI. V lost 4 bases to trimming and J lost 4 bases; unmatched junction nucleotides: 4. This CDR3 is built from 14 residues.

The DNA for the CDR3 is TGCGCCAGCAGCCAACAGTTAAGCTCCTACAATGAGCAGTTCTTC. Protein product: CASSQQLSSYNEQFF. V usage is TRBV4-1 and J usage is TRBJ2-1; no definite D call. CDR3 length: 15 residues. Germline V gene data show CDR1 as MGHRA and CDR2 as YSYEKL. V was shortened by 2 bases and J by 0 bases, with 8 bases between the two germline ends.

V and J are TRBV7-2 and TRBJ2-7; D ambiguous. Trimming took 2 bases from V and 4 from J, leaving 18 bases between them. This CDR3 spans 16 amino acids. Germline V gives CDR1 SGHTA, CDR2 FQGNSA. CDR3 protein: CASSLSLGPSLYEQYF. The CDR3 region has the DNA TGTGCCAGCAGCTTATCGTTGGGTCCGAGTCTATACGAGCAGTACTTC.

This clone was recorded a few times. This chain joins TRBV6-5 and TRBJ2-7; 8 positions match TRBD2. Germline V gives CDR1 MNHEY, CDR2 SVGAGI. V shed 0 bases, J shed 4 bases, and the junction held 5 bases outside the gene matches. CDR3 size: 15 residues. The CDR3 region is CASSYSSGLGYEQYF. CDR3 nucleotide sequence: TGTGCCAGCAGTTACTCCTCGGGACTAGGGTACGAGCAGTACTTC.

V usage is TRBV5-5 and J usage is TRBJ1-2; 8 bases are shared with TRBD1. J gave up 4 bases and V 1 base, and 3 bases lay outside the gene matches. The CDR3 extends over 14 amino acids. Germline V gene data show CDR1 as SGHKS and CDR2 as YYEKEE (reference sequence). CDR3 amino acids: CASSLFTGGYGYTF. The CDR3 region has the DNA TGTGCCAGCAGCTTGTTTACAGGGGGCTATGGCTACACCTTC.

This clone was detected ten times or more. At the DNA level, this CDR3 is encoded by other sequences in the same sample as well. The chain recombines TRBV9 with TRBJ1-6, with a weak D call TRBD1 (5 bases). Germline V CDR1 and CDR2: SGDLS, YYNGEE. Between the trimmed V and J ends, which lost 2 bases and 8 bases, there was a span of 14 bases. This CDR3 comprises 15 residues. In DNA form, the CDR3 reads TGTGCCAGCAGCGTCAGCCCGCAGGGTGATTCACCCCTCCACTTT. Amino acid sequence: CASSVSPQGDSPLHF.

The chain recombines TRBV20-1 with TRBJ2-7, with a weak D call TRBD1 (5 bases). Trimming removed 5 bases from V and 0 bases from J, with 17 bases in between. The CDR3 sequence is 15 residues long. CDR1 is DFQATT and CDR2 is SNEGSKA in the germline V gene (reference sequence). This CDR3 is CSAPRAGRSSYEQYF. The CDR3 DNA reads TGCAGTGCTCCCAGGGCAGGCCGAAGCTCCTACGAGCAGTACTTC.

This clone was counted many times. CDR3 in DNA: TGTGCCAGTAGTATAGGTGGTTTACGCACAGATACGCAGTATTTT. It encodes CASSIGGLRTDTQYF. This rearrangement joins TRBV19 to TRBJ2-3, with D hard to call. The CDR3 covers 15 residues. CDR1 LNHDA and CDR2 SQIVND come from the germline V gene (reference sequence). V was pared by 1 base and J by 1 base, with 9 bases between.

The CDR3 spells CASCNRVESTEAFF. CDR3 nucleotides: TGTGCCAGCTGTAACAGGGTAGAGTCCACTGAAGCTTTCTTT. The chain combines TRBV25-1 with TRBJ1-1; weak D call: TRBD1 (6 bases). The CDR3 has 14 amino acids. Germline assignment: CDR1 MGHDK and CDR2 SYGVNS. V was pared by 8 bases and J by 4 bases, with 17 bases between.

This clone has a count of ten or more. The chain combines TRBV18 with TRBJ1-5; a possible D gene is TRBD1 (6 bases). This CDR3 spans 18 amino acids. Trimming shortened V by 5 bases and J by 0 bases, and 20 bases separated the two germline ends. Germline V gives CDR1 KGHSH, CDR2 LQKENI. CDR3 residues: CASSLTGDTFNSNQPQHF. The CDR3 DNA reads as TGTGCCAGCTCATTGACCGGGGACACCTTTAATAGCAATCAGCCCCAGCATTTT. The variable domain in full, completed from reference TRBV18 and TRBJ1-5, reads NAGVMQNPRHLVRRRGQEARLRCSPMKGHSHVYWYRQLPEEGLKFMVYLQKENIIDESGMPKERFSAEFPKEGPSILRIQQVVRGDSAAYFCASSLTGDTFNSNQPQHFGDGTRLSIL.

This rearrangement joins TRBV9 to TRBJ2-1, with TRBD2 matching 7 bases. CDR3 length: 16 residues. From germline, CDR1 is SGDLS and CDR2 YYNGEE. Losses at the gene ends were 0 bases for V and 4 bases for J; bases not matched to a gene: 7. The CDR3 nucleotides read TGTGCCAGCAGCGTAGTGGGCGGGAGTATATACAATGAGCAGTTCTTC. It encodes CASSVVGGSIYNEQFF.

With regard to this clone: This is likely a read error, given that the CDR3 carries no conserved phenylalanine or tryptophan at its end. This chain joins TRBV5-6 and TRBJ2-7; 7 nucleotides line up with TRBD2. The V segment lost 4 bases and the J segment 5 bases; nucleotides outside the gene matches: 6. Germline CDR1 is SGHDT and CDR2 is YYEEEE. This CDR3 is built from 13 residues. CDR3 nucleotide sequence: TGTGCCAGCAGCCCGGGAGGAGGAGACGAGCAGTACTTA. This translates into CASSPGGGDEQYL.

This clone appeared a few times. This chain joins TRBV27 and TRBJ2-7; 8 nucleotides line up with TRBD2. CDR3 length: 13 residues. CDR1 is MNHEY and CDR2 is SMNVEV in the germline V gene (reference sequence). V lost 5 bases and J lost 6; bases outside the gene matches: 6. CDR3 region: CASSPGRVGEQYF. Here the CDR3 DNA reads TGTGCCAGCAGTCCCGGGAGGGTGGGCGAGCAGTACTTC.

The sample holds one count of this clone. The rearrangement links TRBV4-3 to TRBJ2-3; D might be TRBD2 (5 bases). CDR3 size: 13 residues. Germline V gives CDR1 LGHNA, CDR2 YSLEER. The V and J ends lost 4 bases and 5 bases respectively, with 10 bases between them. The CDR3 is CASSRSVGDTQYF. The CDR3 DNA follows: TGCGCCAGCAGCCGTAGCGTCGGAGATACGCAGTATTTT.

This clone was detected ten times or more. The rearrangement links TRBV24-1 to TRBJ1-5, with D uncertain. Between the trimmed V and J ends, which lost 3 bases and 1 base, there was a span of 9 bases. This CDR3 is built from 15 residues. From germline, CDR1 is KGHDR and CDR2 SFDVKD. The DNA for the CDR3 is TGTGCCACCAGTGATAGTAGTCCGAGCAATCAGCCCCAGCATTTT. The encoded protein is CATSDSSPSNQPQHF.

The chain has TRBV20-1 and TRBJ2-2, with TRBD2 matching over 11 bases. The germline CDR1 and CDR2 sequences are DFQATT and SNEGSKA (reference sequence). J gave up 1 base and V 0 bases, and 4 bases lay outside the gene matches. This CDR3 is 17 amino acids long. CDR3 residues: CSARDSGRAGNTGELFF. Written as DNA, the CDR3 is TGCAGTGCTAGAGATAGCGGGAGGGCCGGGAACACCGGGGAGCTGTTTTTT.